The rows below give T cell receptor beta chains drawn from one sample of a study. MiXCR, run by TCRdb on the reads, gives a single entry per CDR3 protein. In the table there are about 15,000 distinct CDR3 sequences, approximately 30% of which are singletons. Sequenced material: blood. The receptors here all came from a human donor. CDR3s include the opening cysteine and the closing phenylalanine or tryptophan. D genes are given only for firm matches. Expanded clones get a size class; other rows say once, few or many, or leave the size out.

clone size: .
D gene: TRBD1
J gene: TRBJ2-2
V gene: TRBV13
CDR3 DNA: TGTGCCAGCAGCAACAGGGGCACCGGGGAGCTGTTTTTT
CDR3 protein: CASSNRGTGELFF

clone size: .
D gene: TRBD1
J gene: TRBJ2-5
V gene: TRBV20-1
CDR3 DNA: TGCAGTCCTGGGACAGGGTTGGAGACCCAGTACTTC
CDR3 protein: CSPGTGLETQYF

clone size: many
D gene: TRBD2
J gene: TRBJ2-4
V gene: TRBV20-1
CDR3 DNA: TGCAGTGCTAGAGCCTACGGGGTAGCGGGAGGAGACAAAAACATTCAGTACTTC
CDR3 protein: CSARAYGVAGGDKNIQYF

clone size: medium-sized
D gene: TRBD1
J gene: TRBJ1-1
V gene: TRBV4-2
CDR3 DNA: TGTGCCAGCAGCCACGGACAGGGTAGCGCCACTGAAGCTTTCTTT
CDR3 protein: CASSHGQGSATEAFF

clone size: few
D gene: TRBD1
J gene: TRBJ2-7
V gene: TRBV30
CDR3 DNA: TGTAACATTGTGGGGACAGTGACAGAATACGAGCAGTACTTC
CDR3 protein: CNIVGTVTEYEQYF

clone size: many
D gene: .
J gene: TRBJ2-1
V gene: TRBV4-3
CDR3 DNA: TGCGCCAGCAGCCGCGCGGGGAGCTCCTACAATGAGCAGTTCTTC
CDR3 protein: CASSRAGSSYNEQFF

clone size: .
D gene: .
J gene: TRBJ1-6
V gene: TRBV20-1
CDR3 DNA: TGCAGTGCTAGGATCGCCAGACGGGGCGAGAGTTCACCCCTCCACTTT
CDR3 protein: CSARIARRGESSPLHF

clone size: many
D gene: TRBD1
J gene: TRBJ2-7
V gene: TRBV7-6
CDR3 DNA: TGTGCCAGCAGCCTCAGGACAGGGGGCGACTACGAGCAGTACTTC
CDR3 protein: CASSLRTGGDYEQYF

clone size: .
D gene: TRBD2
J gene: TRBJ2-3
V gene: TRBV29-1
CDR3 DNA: TGCAGCGTTGCCGGACTAGCGAGGGATGAGCAGTATTTT
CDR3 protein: CSVAGLARDEQYF

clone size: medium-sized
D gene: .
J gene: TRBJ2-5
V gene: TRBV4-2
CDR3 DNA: TGTGCCAGCAGCCAAGATCGCGAGACCCAGTACTTC
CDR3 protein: CASSQDRETQYF

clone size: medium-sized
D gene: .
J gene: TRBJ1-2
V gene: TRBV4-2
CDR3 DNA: TGTGCCAGCACCGGGAACTATGGCTACACCTTC
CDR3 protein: CASTGNYGYTF

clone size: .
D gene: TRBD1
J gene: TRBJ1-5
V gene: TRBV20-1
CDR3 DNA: TGCAGTGCTGCCTCCGGGACAGGGCCCAATCAGCCCCAGCATTTT
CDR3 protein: CSAASGTGPNQPQHF

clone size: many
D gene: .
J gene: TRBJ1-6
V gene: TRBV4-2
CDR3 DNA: TGTGCCAGCAGCCGAGGCAGGGACCATAATTCACCCCTCCACTTT
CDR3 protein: CASSRGRDHNSPLHF

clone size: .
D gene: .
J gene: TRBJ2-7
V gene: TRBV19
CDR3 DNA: TGTGCCAGTAGTTTTACCCGGGACGGCTCCTACGAGCAGTACTTC
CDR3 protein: CASSFTRDGSYEQYF